One and the same sample provided the 31 T cell receptor beta chains below, sequenced in a study of CD8+CD57+ T cells in acquired aplastic anemia (dated by TCRdb to the late 2010s). TCRdb lists the instrument as Illumina HiSeq 2000. Genomic DNA served as template for TCR beta VDJ combination and CDR3 sequence profiling. The public reads were quality trimmed at Q25 with fastp and then assembled into clones with MiXCR by TCRdb, keeping productive beta chains. Rows with a matching CDR3 protein are joined into one entry that keeps the most common DNA and genes. The sample profile shows roughly 200,000 distinct CDR3 sequences; under 65% of them were found once. Over 25% of the sample belongs to the ten largest clones. The sequenced sample was sorted CD4+, CD8+, or CD8+CD57+ T cells (not recorded which) from PBMCs. These TCRs come from a human donor in good health.

The V gene is TRBV20-1, the J gene TRBJ2-3; 10 nucleotides align to TRBD2. The CDR3 extends over 16 amino acids. V was pared by 5 bases and J by 2 bases, with 10 bases of the junction left unmatched. Germline V CDR1 and CDR2: DFQATT, SNEGSKA (reference sequence). CDR3 in DNA: TGCAGTGCTCGGCACGGACTAGCGGACAACACAGATACGCAGTATTTT. Translated: CSARHGLADNTDTQYF.

V is TRBV7-8 and J is TRBJ1-1; TRBD1 is a possible D gene (6 bases). Per the germline V gene, CDR1 is SGHVS and CDR2 is FQNEAQ. The germline V and J ends were trimmed by 5 bases and 3 bases, with 25 bases remaining between them. This CDR3 is built from 18 residues. The CDR3 DNA follows: TGTGCCAGCAGCCCAGAGGGGGGGGCAACATTGCTGTACACTGAAGCTTTCTTT. As protein: CASSPEGGATLLYTEAFF.

The rearrangement joins TRBV7-9 to TRBJ2-3; TRBD1 might be the D (6 bases). CDR3 length: 13 residues. Germline loops: CDR1 SEHNR, CDR2 FQNEAQ (reference sequence). The ends were cut back, 4 bases at V and 4 bases at J, with 9 bases in the middle. The CDR3 loop reads CASSWYRADTQYF. CDR3 DNA sequence: TGTGCCAGCAGCTGGTACAGGGCAGATACGCAGTATTTT. The full variable domain, completed using reference TRBV7-9 and TRBJ2-3, is DTGVSQNPRHKITKRGQNVTFRCDPISEHNRLYWYRQTLGQGPEFLTYFQNEAQLEKSRLLSDRFSAERPKGSFSTLEIQRTEQGDSAMYLCASSWYRADTQYFGPGTRLTVL.

As concerns this clonotype: A junction boundary mismatches the germline segment, possibly from a read error. The chain links TRBV15 to TRBJ2-7; no definite D call. There are 13 residues in the CDR3. The germline V gene has CDR1 LNHNV and CDR2 YYDKDF (reference sequence). CDR3 sequence (DNA): TGTGCCGCCAGCAGCCGAGTGGGATACGAGCAGTACTTC. This translates into CAASSRVGYEQYF.

This clonotype has at least ten counts. The CDR3 spells CASSKGGRGNEKLFF. The CDR3 nucleotides are TGTGCCAGCAGTAAGGGTGGCAGGGGAAATGAAAAACTGTTTTTT. The chain uses TRBV6-4 and TRBJ1-4, with D tentatively TRBD1 (6 bases). This CDR3 region has 15 residues. The germline V and J ends were trimmed by 5 bases and 5 bases, with 15 bases remaining between them. The germline V gene has CDR1 MRHNA and CDR2 SNTAGT.

This clonotype showed up just a few times. The V gene is TRBV29-1, the J gene TRBJ1-2, with 11 bases matching TRBD1. Per germline, CDR1 SQVTM and CDR2 ANQGSEA. V was pared by 6 bases and J by 5 bases, with 5 bases of the junction left unmatched. The CDR3 runs 13 residues. CDR3 DNA: TGCAGCGTAACGGGACAGGGGGGATATGGCTACACCTTC. Its translation: CSVTGQGGYGYTF.

This clonotype appeared a single time. The junction departs from germline at one end; a sequencing error may be responsible. The gene calls are TRBV5-4 and TRBJ2-5, with D possibly TRBD1 on 5 matching bases. Germline V CDR1 and CDR2: SGHNT, YYREEE (reference sequence). The CDR3 spans 14 residues. CDR3 in DNA: TGTGCCAGCAGCTACACCCAGGGTAGAGAGGCCCAGTACTTC. It specifies CASSYTQGREAQYF. The full variable domain, with the rest looked up from reference TRBV5-4 and TRBJ2-5, is ETGVTQSPTHLIKTRGQQVTLRCSSQSGHNTVSWYQQALGQGPQFIFQYYREEENGRGNFPPRFSGLQFPNYSSELNVNALELDDSALYLCASSYTQGREAQYFGPGTRLLVL.

J is TRBJ1-2 and V is TRBV19, with no clear D. Trimming left V 4 bases short and J 4 bases short, with 7 bases between. Germline lookup yields CDR1 LNHDA and CDR2 SQIVND (reference sequence). The CDR3 covers 12 residues. The CDR3 nucleotides are TGTGCCAGTAGTAAACACAGCTATGGCTACACCTTC. Residues: CASSKHSYGYTF.

This sequence joins TRBV10-3 and TRBJ2-7; a weak D match, TRBD2 (6 bases). Deletions cut 10 bases from V and 0 bases from J, with 13 bases between. The CDR3 runs to 13 residues. Germline V gives CDR1 ENHRY, CDR2 SYGVKD. This CDR3 is CASVSGLSYEQYF. CDR3 DNA sequence: TGTGCCAGCGTTAGCGGTCTCTCCTACGAGCAGTACTTC.

This chain joins TRBV19 and TRBJ2-3; D is perhaps TRBD1 (6 bases). From germline, CDR1 is LNHDA and CDR2 SQIVND (reference sequence). Deletions cut 8 bases from V and 2 bases from J, with 8 bases between. CDR3 length: 12 residues. Here the CDR3 DNA reads TGTGCCAGTCGGGACAACACAGATACGCAGTATTTT. Translation gives CASRDNTDTQYF.

V is TRBV20-1 and J is TRBJ2-7; D is undetermined. Germline CDR1 DFQATT, CDR2 SNEGSKA (reference sequence). V lost 3 bases, J lost 2 bases, and 14 bases lay in between. This CDR3 has 14 amino acids. For the CDR3, the DNA is TGCAGTGCTAGCGAGAGATGGGGTGCCTACGAGCAGTACTTC. Amino acid sequence: CSASERWGAYEQYF.

The rearrangement joins TRBV29-1 to TRBJ2-7, with D unclear. The CDR3 is 12 amino acids. V dropped 3 bases and J dropped 2 bases, with 8 bases sitting between them. CDR1 is SQVTM and CDR2 is ANQGSEA in the germline V gene. The CDR3 bases are TGCAGCGTTGAGATAGGGACCTACGAGCAGTACTTC. It is translated as CSVEIGTYEQYF.

The sample holds one count of this clonotype. This chain connects TRBV7-9 to TRBJ2-5, with 7 bases fitting TRBD1. Trimming took 5 bases from V and 4 from J; bases not matched to a gene: 4. CDR1 and CDR2 from the germline V gene are SEHNR and FQNEAQ (reference sequence). The CDR3 length is 13 residues. The chain's CDR3 is CASSPRQGETQYF. The CDR3 nucleotides are TGTGCCAGCAGCCCCCGACAGGGAGAGACCCAGTACTTC.

The J gene is TRBJ1-3, the V gene TRBV20-1, with D possibly being TRBD1 (5 bases). CDR3 length equals 12 residues. V dropped 6 bases and J dropped 9 bases, with 15 bases sitting between them. From germline, CDR1 is DFQATT and CDR2 SNEGSKA (reference sequence). In nucleotides, the CDR3 is TGCAGTGCCACCGGGACCGGTGCCACCATATATTTT. It encodes CSATGTGATIYF.

This clonotype was found once. The rearrangement links TRBV28 to TRBJ1-3; 10 bases are a match to TRBD1. This CDR3 is 17 amino acids long. In germline, CDR1 is MDHEN, CDR2 SYDVKM. The V segment lost 2 bases and the J segment 2 bases; nucleotides outside the gene matches: 6. The CDR3 bases are TGTGCCAGCAGTTTAGGAACGACAGGGGGCACTGGAAACACCATATATTTT. This translates into CASSLGTTGGTGNTIYF. The complete variable domain, with remaining parts taken from reference TRBV28 and TRBJ1-3, reads DVKVTQSSRYLVKRTGEKVFLECVQDMDHENMFWYRQDPGLGLRLIYFSYDVKMKEKGDIPEGYSVSREKKERFSLILESASTNQTSMYLCASSLGTTGGTGNTIYFGEGSWLTVV.

This clonotype was observed a few times. Since a much larger clone is just one base distant, this may be a read error. The chain combines TRBV5-1 with TRBJ2-1; the D is unclear. The CDR3 sequence is 14 residues long. The V end lost 0 bases, the J end lost 2 bases, and 6 bases lay between the germline ends. CDR1 SGHRS and CDR2 YFSETQ come from the germline V gene. The CDR3 DNA sequence: TGCGCCAGCAGCTTGGGCCCTGCCTACAATGAGCAGTTCTTC. It translates to CASSLGPAYNEQFF. The full variable domain, rest sourced from reference TRBV5-1 and TRBJ2-1, is KAGVTQTPRYLIKTRGQQVTLSCSPISGHRSVSWYQQTPGQGLQFLFEYFSETQRNKGNFPGRFSGRQFSNSRSEMNVSTLELGDSALYLCASSLGPAYNEQFFGPGTRLTVL.

Only a few counts were recorded for this clonotype. J is TRBJ1-6 and V is TRBV7-2; D possibly corresponds to TRBD1 (5 bases). Per germline, CDR1 SGHTA and CDR2 FQGNSA. The CDR3 loop spans 12 amino acids. Trimming took off 4 bases at V and 13 bases at J, with 11 bases between the two ends. The CDR3 reads CASSSSGGPLHF. The DNA of the CDR3 is TGTGCCAGCAGCTCTAGCGGGGGGCCCCTCCACTTT.

The genes are TRBV5-1 and TRBJ2-7, with D unclear. CDR1 SGHRS and CDR2 YFSETQ come from the germline V gene. The CDR3 is made up of 13 amino acids. V was shortened by 4 bases and J by 7 bases, with 15 bases between the two germline ends. The CDR3 DNA reads TGCGCCAGCAGCCTTGACACAACCTGGGAGCAGTACTTC. This encodes CASSLDTTWEQYF.

The rearrangement uses TRBV7-2 and TRBJ2-5; 9 bases map to TRBD2. The CDR3 spans 16 residues. Germline V gene data show CDR1 as SGHTA and CDR2 as FQGNSA. After removal of 1 base from V and 1 base from J, the junction contained 4 bases not matched to a gene. The CDR3 sequence is CASSLVPSGVQETQYF. The CDR3 DNA reads TGTGCCAGCAGCTTAGTCCCTAGCGGGGTCCAAGAGACCCAGTACTTC.

The rearrangement links TRBV5-1 to TRBJ2-7, with D hard to call. Trimming took 7 bases from V and 3 from J, leaving 11 bases between them. The CDR3 sequence is 12 residues long. Germline CDR1 SGHRS, CDR2 YFSETQ. This CDR3 is CASAATNYEQYF. The CDR3 DNA reads as TGCGCCAGCGCAGCCACCAACTACGAGCAGTACTTC.

This clonotype was counted many times. The chain links TRBV12-3 or TRBV12-4 to TRBJ2-6; D gene ambiguous. Trimming took 4 bases from V and 6 from J, leaving 1 base between them. The length of the CDR3 is 11 residues. CDR3 protein: CASSSANVLTF. DNA of the CDR3: TGTGCCAGCAGTTCGGCCAACGTCCTGACTTTC.

This clonotype was counted a few times. This rearrangement joins TRBV27 to TRBJ2-1, with TRBD2 matching 11 bases. The CDR3 covers 20 residues. Germline CDR1 is MNHEY and CDR2 is SMNVEV (reference sequence). V dropped 2 bases and J dropped 3; count of bases not matched to a gene: 15. The CDR3 spells CASSLIAGGPPLGFYNEQFF. CDR3 DNA sequence: TGTGCCAGCAGTTTAATAGCGGGAGGGCCTCCCTTAGGCTTCTACAATGAGCAGTTCTTC.

This clonotype appeared many times. The rearrangement links TRBV5-6 to TRBJ1-1; D is unclear. V lost 0 bases and J lost 0, with 12 bases in between. The CDR3 runs 16 residues. Germline V gene data show CDR1 as SGHDT and CDR2 as YYEEEE. CDR3 sequence reads: CASSLVSLVMNTEAFF. DNA of the CDR3: TGTGCCAGCAGCTTGGTGAGCCTAGTCATGAACACTGAAGCTTTCTTT.

V gene TRBV20-1 combines with J gene TRBJ2-5, with 8 bases matching TRBD1. The CDR3 covers 16 residues. The J segment lost 2 bases and the V segment lost 2 bases, leaving 10 bases of the junction unmatched. CDR1 and CDR2 from the germline V gene are DFQATT and SNEGSKA (reference sequence). CDR3 sequence reads: CSARPRQGYQQETQYF. In DNA, the CDR3 is TGCAGTGCTAGACCAAGACAGGGGTACCAACAAGAGACCCAGTACTTC.

This sequence joins TRBV19 and TRBJ1-2; weak D call: TRBD1 (5 bases). This CDR3 has 14 residues. V was clipped by 3 bases and J by 2 bases, with 10 bases between them. Germline values: CDR1 LNHDA, CDR2 SQIVND (reference sequence). The CDR3 sequence: CASSIVRGNYGYTF. In DNA, the CDR3 is TGTGCCAGTAGTATCGTGCGGGGGAACTATGGCTACACCTTC.

The chain employs TRBV7-9 and TRBJ1-4; D unresolved. V was shortened by 4 bases and J by 7 bases, with 16 bases between the two germline ends. The CDR3 loop spans 15 amino acids. Germline V lookup: CDR1 SEHNR, CDR2 FQNEAQ (reference sequence). For the CDR3, the DNA is TGTGCCAGCAGCTCGGGTTCCACAAAGGGTGAAAAACTGTTTTTT. Translation: CASSSGSTKGEKLFF. The full variable domain, completed using reference TRBV7-9 and TRBJ1-4, is DTGVSQNPRHKITKRGQNVTFRCDPISEHNRLYWYRQTLGQGPEFLTYFQNEAQLEKSRLLSDRFSAERPKGSFSTLEIQRTEQGDSAMYLCASSSGSTKGEKLFFGSGTQLSVL.

This clonotype was picked up many times. The V gene is TRBV12-3 or TRBV12-4, the J gene TRBJ1-1, with D tentatively TRBD1 (5 bases). The CDR3 totals 14 residues. Trimming pared 2 bases from V and 5 bases from J, leaving 12 bases between. The DNA of the CDR3 is TGTGCCAGCAGTTTAAGGGGTTCTTGGACTGAAGCTTTCTTT. It encodes CASSLRGSWTEAFF.

A note on this clonotype: Germline is not matched at one junction end, which may reflect a read error. The chain uses TRBV7-9 and TRBJ1-2; TRBD1 is a possible D gene (5 bases). The CDR3 covers 12 residues. CDR1 SEHNR and CDR2 FQNEAQ come from the germline V gene (reference sequence). DNA for the CDR3: TGTGCCAGCAGATTAGGGGCGGATGGCTACACCTTC. This codes for CASRLGADGYTF.

A note on this clonotype: The junction departs from the called germline gene at one end, perhaps through a read error. This chain connects TRBV5-1 to TRBJ2-7; D unclear. From germline, CDR1 is SGHRS and CDR2 YFSETQ. The CDR3 covers 11 residues. Written as DNA, the CDR3 is TGCGCCAGCAGCTTGGCCGACGAGCAGTGCTTC. It translates to CASSLADEQCF.

This clonotype was picked up a small number of times. The rearrangement links TRBV7-8 to TRBJ2-1; unclear D gene. Germline V CDR1 and CDR2: SGHVS, FQNEAQ. Trimming removed 0 bases at V and 3 bases at J, with 9 bases between. CDR3 length equals 15 residues. This CDR3 is CASSLANGLYNEQFF. The CDR3 nucleotides read TGTGCCAGCAGCTTAGCGAACGGCCTCTACAATGAGCAGTTCTTC.

V usage is TRBV7-3 and J usage is TRBJ2-1; tentatively, D is TRBD1 (6 bases). Looked up from germline, CDR1 is SGHTA and CDR2 is FQGTGA. CDR3 size: 15 residues. V was cut by 2 bases and J by 5 bases, with 13 bases left in between. The chain's CDR3 is CASSLSQGTHNEQFF. The CDR3, as DNA: TGTGCCAGCAGCTTATCACAGGGCACCCACAATGAGCAGTTCTTC. Full variable domain (rest looked up from reference TRBV7-3 and TRBJ2-1): GAGVSQTPSNKVTEKGKYVELRCDPISGHTALYWYRQSLGQGPEFLIYFQGTGAADDSGLPNDRFFAVRPEGSVSTLKIQRTERGDSAVYLCASSLSQGTHNEQFFGPGTRLTVL.